The next 3 T cell receptor beta chains were all read from a single sample in a study of cytomegalovirus exposure and HLA in healthy donors. The PCR made use of 60 Vbeta and 13 Jbeta primers. The data were produced by immunoSEQ multiplex PCR, yet TCRdb's version contains in-frame clones alone and is incomplete. The sample carries some 150,000 clones, under 90% recorded once. Sequenced material: PBMCs. These receptor sequences come from a man aged 25 to 45 in good health and CMV-seronegative.

V gene TRBV6-1 combines with J gene TRBJ2-1; the match to TRBD2 covers 10 bases. The CDR3 runs 14 residues. The ends lost 4 bases at V and 8 bases at J; junction bases unmatched: 5. Germline CDR1 MNHNS, CDR2 SASEGT. This CDR3 reads CASSGGLALHEQFF. The CDR3 DNA sequence: TGTGCCAGCAGTGGGGGACTAGCGCTGCATGAGCAGTTCTTC.

As for this clone: A read error may account for a junction end that differs from germline. The same CDR3 is also encoded by other DNA sequences in this sample. The chain couples TRBV7-9 to TRBJ2-7; D gene ambiguous. Germline values: CDR1 SEHNR, CDR2 FQNEAQ (reference sequence). This CDR3 spans 13 amino acids. The chain's CDR3 is CSSSFSSPYEQYF. CDR3 DNA: TGTTCCAGCAGCTTCTCTTCCCCCTACGAGCAGTACTTC.

The chain couples TRBV4-1 to TRBJ2-7; D is possibly TRBD2 (6 bases). V lost 0 bases and J 4 bases, leaving 19 bases between the germline ends. Germline CDR1 reads MGHRA; CDR2 reads YSYEKL. The CDR3 totals 17 residues. DNA for the CDR3: TGCGCCAGCAGCCAAGATGGTATCTCTGGAGGGCAGTACGAGCAGTACTTC. Its protein product is CASSQDGISGGQYEQYF.